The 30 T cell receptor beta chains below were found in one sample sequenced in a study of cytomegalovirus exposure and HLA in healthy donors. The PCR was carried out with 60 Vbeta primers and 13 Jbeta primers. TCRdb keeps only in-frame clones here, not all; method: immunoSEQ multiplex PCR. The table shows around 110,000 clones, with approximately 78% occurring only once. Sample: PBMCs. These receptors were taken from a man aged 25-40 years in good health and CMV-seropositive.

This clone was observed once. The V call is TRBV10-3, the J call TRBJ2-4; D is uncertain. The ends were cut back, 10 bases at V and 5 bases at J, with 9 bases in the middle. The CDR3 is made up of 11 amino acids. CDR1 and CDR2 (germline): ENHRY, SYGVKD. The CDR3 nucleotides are TGTGCCAGCCGAACAGAAAACATTCAGTACTTC. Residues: CASRTENIQYF.

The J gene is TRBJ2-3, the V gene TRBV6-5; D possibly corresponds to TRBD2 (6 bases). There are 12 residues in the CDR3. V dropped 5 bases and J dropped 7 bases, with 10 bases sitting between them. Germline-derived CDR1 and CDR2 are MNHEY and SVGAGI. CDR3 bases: TGTGCCAGCAGTGGGCGGGGTAATACGCAGTATTTT. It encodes CASSGRGNTQYF.

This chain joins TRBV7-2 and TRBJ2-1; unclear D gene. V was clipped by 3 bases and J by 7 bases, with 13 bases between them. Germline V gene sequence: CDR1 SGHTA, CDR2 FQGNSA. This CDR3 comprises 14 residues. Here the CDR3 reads CASSFPLYKNEQFF. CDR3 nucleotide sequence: TGTGCCAGCAGCTTCCCGTTATACAAGAATGAGCAGTTCTTC. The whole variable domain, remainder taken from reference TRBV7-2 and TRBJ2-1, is GAGVSQSPSNKVTEKGKDVELRCDPISGHTALYWYRQSLGQGLEFLIYFQGNSAPDKSGLPSDRFSAERTGGSVSTLTIQRTQQEDSAVYLCASSFPLYKNEQFFGPGTRLTVL.

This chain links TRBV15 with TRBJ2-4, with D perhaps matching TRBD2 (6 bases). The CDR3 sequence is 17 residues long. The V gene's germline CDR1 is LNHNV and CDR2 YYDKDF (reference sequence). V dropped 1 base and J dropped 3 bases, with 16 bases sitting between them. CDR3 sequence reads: CATSRGPGVTRKNIQYF. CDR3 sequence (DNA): TGTGCCACCAGCAGAGGGCCGGGGGTGACGCGCAAAAACATTCAGTACTTC.

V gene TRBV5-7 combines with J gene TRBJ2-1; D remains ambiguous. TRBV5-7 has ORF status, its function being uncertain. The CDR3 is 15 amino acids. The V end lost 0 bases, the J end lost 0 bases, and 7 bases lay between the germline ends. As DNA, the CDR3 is TGTGCCAGCAGCTTGGGGCTCAACTCCTACAATGAGCAGTTCTTC. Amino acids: CASSLGLNSYNEQFF.

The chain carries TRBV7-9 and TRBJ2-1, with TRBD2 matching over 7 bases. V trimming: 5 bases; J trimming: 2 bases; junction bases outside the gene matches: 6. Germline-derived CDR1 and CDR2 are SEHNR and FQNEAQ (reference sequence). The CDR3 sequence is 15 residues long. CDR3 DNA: TGTGCCAGCAGCGGGGGAGGGCGAACCTACAATGAGCAGTTCTTC. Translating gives CASSGGGRTYNEQFF.

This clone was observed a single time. CDR3 in DNA: TGTGCCAGCAGTTGGACAGGGGGTGCTCCGGTTTATGGCTACACCTTC. This sequence encodes CASSWTGGAPVYGYTF. The chain recombines TRBV6-5 with TRBJ1-2, with TRBD1 identical over 10 bases. The CDR3 sequence is 16 residues long. CDR1 is MNHEY, CDR2 SVGAGI, per germline. The V and J ends lost 4 bases and 5 bases, in that order; junction bases with no gene match: 10.

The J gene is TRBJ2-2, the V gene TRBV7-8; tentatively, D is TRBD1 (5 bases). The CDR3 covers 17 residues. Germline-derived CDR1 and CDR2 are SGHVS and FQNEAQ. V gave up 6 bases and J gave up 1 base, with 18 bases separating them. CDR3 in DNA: TGTGCCAGCAGTCTCCGATCCTCCGGACAGAACACCGGGGAGCTGTTTTTT. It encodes CASSLRSSGQNTGELFF.

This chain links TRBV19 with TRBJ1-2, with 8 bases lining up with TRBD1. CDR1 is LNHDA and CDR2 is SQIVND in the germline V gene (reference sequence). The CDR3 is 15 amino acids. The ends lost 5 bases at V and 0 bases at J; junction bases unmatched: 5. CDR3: CASSDDRGSNYGYTF. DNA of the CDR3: TGTGCCAGTAGTGATGACAGGGGTTCTAACTATGGCTACACCTTC. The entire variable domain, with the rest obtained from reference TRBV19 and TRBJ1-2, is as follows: DGGITQSPKYLFRKEGQNVTLSCEQNLNHDAMYWYRQDPGQGLRLIYYSQIVNDFQKGDIAEGYSVSREKKESFPLTVTSAQKNPTAFYLCASSDDRGSNYGYTFGSGTRLTVV.

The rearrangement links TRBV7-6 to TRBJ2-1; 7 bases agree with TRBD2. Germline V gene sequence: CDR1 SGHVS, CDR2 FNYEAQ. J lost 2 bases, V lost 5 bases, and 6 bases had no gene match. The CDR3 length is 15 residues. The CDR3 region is CASSDRLAPYNEQFF. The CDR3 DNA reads TGTGCCAGCAGCGACCGACTAGCCCCCTACAATGAGCAGTTCTTC. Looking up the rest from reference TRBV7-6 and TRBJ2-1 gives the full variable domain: GAGVSQSPRYKVTKRGQDVALRCDPISGHVSLYWYRQALGQGPEFLTYFNYEAQQDKSGLPNDRFSAERPEGSISTLTIQRTEQRDSAMYRCASSDRLAPYNEQFFGPGTRLTVL.

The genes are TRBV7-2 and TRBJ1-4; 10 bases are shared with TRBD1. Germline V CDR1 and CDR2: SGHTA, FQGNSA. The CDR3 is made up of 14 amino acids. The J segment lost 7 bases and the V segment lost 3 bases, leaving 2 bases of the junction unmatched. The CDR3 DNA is TGTGCCAGCAGCTTTGACAGGGGGCTTGAAAAACTGTTTTTT. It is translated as CASSFDRGLEKLFF. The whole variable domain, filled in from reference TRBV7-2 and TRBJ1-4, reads GAGVSQSPSNKVTEKGKDVELRCDPISGHTALYWYRQSLGQGLEFLIYFQGNSAPDKSGLPSDRFSAERTGGSVSTLTIQRTQQEDSAVYLCASSFDRGLEKLFFGSGTQLSVL.

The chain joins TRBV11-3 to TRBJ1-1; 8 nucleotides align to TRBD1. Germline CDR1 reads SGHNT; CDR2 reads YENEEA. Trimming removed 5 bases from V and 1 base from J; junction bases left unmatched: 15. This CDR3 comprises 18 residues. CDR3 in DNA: TGTGCCAGCAGCCTAACCCCCCTAGGGACAGGACCGAACACTGAAGCTTTCTTT. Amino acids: CASSLTPLGTGPNTEAFF. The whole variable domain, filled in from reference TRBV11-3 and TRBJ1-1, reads EAGVVQSPRYKIIEKKQPVAFWCNPISGHNTLYWYLQNLGQGPELLIRYENEEAVDDSQLPKDRFSAERLKGVDSTLKIQPAELGDSAVYLCASSLTPLGTGPNTEAFFGQGTRLTVV.

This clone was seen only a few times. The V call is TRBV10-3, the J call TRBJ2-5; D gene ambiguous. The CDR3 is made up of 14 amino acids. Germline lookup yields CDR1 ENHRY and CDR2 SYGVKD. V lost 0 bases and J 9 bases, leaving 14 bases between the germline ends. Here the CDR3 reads CAISESLDTSAQYF. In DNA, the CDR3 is TGTGCCATCAGTGAGTCGCTAGATACATCGGCCCAGTACTTC.

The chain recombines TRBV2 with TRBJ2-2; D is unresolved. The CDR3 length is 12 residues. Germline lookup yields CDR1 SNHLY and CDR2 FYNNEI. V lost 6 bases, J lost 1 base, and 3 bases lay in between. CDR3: CASSRNTGELFF. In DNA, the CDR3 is TGTGCCAGCAGCAGGAACACCGGGGAGCTGTTTTTT.

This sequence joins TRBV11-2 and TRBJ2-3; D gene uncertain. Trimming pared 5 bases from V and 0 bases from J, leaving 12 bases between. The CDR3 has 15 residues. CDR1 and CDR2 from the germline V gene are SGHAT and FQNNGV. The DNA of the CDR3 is TGTGCCAGCAGCCCCTTGGCGGTCAGCACAGATACGCAGTATTTT. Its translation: CASSPLAVSTDTQYF.

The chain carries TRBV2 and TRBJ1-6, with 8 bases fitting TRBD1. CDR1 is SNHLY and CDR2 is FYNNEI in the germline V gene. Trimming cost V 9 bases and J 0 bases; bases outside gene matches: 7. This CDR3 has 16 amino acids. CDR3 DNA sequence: TGTGCCAGGACAGGGGTTGATAGCTCCTATAATTCACCCCTCCACTTT. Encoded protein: CARTGVDSSYNSPLHF.

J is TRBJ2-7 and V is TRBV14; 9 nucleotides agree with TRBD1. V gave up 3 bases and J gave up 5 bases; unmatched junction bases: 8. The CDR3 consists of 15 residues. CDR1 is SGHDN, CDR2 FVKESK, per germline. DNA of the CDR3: TGTGCCAGCAGCCACCCCGGGACAGGGTTTGACGAGCAGTACTTC. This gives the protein CASSHPGTGFDEQYF.

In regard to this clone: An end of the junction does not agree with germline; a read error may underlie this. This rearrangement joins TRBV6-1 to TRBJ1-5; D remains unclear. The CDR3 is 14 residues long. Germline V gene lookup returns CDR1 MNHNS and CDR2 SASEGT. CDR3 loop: CAGSRGSGFQPQHF. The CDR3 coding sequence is TGTGCCGGCAGCCGGGGATCTGGTTTCCAGCCCCAGCATTTT.

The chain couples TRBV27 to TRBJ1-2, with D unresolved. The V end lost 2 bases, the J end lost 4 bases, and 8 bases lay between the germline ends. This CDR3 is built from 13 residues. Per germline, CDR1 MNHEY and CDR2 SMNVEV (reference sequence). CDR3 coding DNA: TGTGCCAGCAGTTTAAGAGGAGTCTATGGCTACACCTTC. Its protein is CASSLRGVYGYTF.

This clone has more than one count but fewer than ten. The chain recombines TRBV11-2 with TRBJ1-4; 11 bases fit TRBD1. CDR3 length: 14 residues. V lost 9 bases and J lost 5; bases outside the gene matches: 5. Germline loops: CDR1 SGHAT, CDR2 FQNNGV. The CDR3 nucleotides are TGTGCCAGTTGTCGGGACAGGGGGAATGAAAAACTGTTTTTT. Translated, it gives CASCRDRGNEKLFF.

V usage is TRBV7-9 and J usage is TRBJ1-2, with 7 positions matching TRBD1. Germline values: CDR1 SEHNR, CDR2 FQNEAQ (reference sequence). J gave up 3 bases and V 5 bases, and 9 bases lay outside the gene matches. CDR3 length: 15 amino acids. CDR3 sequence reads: CASSPETGLHYGYTF. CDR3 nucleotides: TGTGCCAGCAGCCCAGAGACAGGGCTACACTATGGCTACACCTTC.

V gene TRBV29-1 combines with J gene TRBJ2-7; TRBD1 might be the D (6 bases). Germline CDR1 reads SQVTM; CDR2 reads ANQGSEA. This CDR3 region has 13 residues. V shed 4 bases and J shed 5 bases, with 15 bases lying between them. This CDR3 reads CSVAGHRSDEQYF. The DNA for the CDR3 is TGCAGCGTTGCGGGACACCGGTCGGACGAGCAGTACTTC.

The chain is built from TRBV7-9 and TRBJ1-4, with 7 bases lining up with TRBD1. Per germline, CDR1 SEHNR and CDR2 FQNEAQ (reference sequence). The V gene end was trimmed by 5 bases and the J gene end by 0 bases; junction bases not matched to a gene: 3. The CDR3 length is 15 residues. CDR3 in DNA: TGTGCCAGCAGCCCAGGGACAGCAACTAATGAAAAACTGTTTTTT. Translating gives CASSPGTATNEKLFF.

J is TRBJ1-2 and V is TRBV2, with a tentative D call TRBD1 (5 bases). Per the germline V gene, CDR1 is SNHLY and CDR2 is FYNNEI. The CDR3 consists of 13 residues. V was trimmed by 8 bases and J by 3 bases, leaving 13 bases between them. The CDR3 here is CASGAQQDYGYTF. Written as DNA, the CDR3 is TGTGCCAGCGGGGCCCAGCAGGACTATGGCTACACCTTC.

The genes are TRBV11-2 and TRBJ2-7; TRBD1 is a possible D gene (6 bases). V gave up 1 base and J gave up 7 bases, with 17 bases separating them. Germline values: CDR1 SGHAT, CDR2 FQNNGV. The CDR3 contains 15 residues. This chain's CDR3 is CASSLVSGAPTEQYF. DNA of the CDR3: TGTGCCAGCAGCTTAGTTTCAGGGGCCCCTACGGAGCAGTACTTC.

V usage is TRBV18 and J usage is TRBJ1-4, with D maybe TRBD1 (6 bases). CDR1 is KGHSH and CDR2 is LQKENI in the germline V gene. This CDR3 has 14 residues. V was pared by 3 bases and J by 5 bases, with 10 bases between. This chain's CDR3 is CASSPRTDNEKLFF. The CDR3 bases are TGTGCCAGCTCACCGAGGACAGACAATGAAAAACTGTTTTTT.

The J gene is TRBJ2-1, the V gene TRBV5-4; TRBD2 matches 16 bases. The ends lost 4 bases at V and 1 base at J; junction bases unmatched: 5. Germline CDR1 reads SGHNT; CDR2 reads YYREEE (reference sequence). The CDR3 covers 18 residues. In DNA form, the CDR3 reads TGTGCCAGCAGCCCCGGGACTAGCGGGAGGGCGTCCTACAATGAGCAGTTCTTC. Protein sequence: CASSPGTSGRASYNEQFF.

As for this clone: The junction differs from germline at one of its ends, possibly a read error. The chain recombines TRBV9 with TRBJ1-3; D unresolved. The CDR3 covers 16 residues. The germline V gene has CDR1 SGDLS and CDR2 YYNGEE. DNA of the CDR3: TGTGCCAGCAGCCCAAGAGGGCCTGGCTCTGGAAACGCCATATATTTT. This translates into CASSPRGPGSGNAIYF.

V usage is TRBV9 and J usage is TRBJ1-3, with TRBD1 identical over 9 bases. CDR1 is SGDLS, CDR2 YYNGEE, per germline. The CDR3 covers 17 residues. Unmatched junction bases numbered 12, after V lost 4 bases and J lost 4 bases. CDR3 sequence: CASSFRDRALSGNTIYF. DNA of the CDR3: TGTGCCAGCAGCTTTAGGGACAGGGCGTTATCCGGAAACACCATATATTTT.

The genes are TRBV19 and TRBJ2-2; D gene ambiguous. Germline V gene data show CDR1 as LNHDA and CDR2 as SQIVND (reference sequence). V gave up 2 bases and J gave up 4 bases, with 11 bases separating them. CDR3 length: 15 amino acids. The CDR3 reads CASSISPVLTGELFF. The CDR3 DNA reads TGTGCCAGTAGTATAAGTCCAGTCCTCACCGGGGAGCTGTTTTTT.